This TCR beta chain stems from a study of cytomegalovirus exposure and HLA in healthy donors. The primer mix had 60 Vbeta and 13 Jbeta primers. Measured with immunoSEQ multiplex PCR; TCRdb has only the in-frame clones, and not every one. The sample is made up of about 90,000 clones, and the top ten hold 3% to 4% of it. The sequence came from a woman under 40 in good health and CMV-seronegative. Input material: PBMCs.

The CDR3 DNA reads TGTGCCAGCAGCTCATTCCGGGGGCAAGAGACCCAGTACTTC. It codes for CASSSFRGQETQYF. The chain recombines TRBV7-8 with TRBJ2-5; perhaps TRBD2 as D (6 bases). Germline V lookup: CDR1 SGHVS, CDR2 FQNEAQ. Trimming cost V 4 bases and J 2 bases, with 11 bases left between them. This CDR3 contains 14 residues.